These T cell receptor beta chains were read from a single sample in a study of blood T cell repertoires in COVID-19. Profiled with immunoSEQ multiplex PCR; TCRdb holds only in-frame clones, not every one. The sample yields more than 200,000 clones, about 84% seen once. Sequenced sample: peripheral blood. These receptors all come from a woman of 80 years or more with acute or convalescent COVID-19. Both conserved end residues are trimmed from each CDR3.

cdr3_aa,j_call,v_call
ASSLDLSGGAF,TRBJ1-1,TRBV7-9
ASSPGRAHNYGYT,TRBJ1-2,TRBV6-5
ASSEGTGGDEQY,TRBJ2-7,TRBV6-1
ASSDAGGEAF,TRBJ1-1,TRBV10-1
ATRQGAGTDTQY,TRBJ2-3,TRBV2
ASSLDLWGKGGYT,TRBJ1-2,TRBV7-2
ASSQVLAGGTDTQY,TRBJ2-3,TRBV3-1/TRBV3-2
ASSQGTGGGEKLF,TRBJ1-4,TRBV3-1/TRBV3-2
ASGLVNTGVSNQPQH,TRBJ1-5,TRBV12-5
ASSLSDSQETQY,TRBJ2-5,TRBV3-1/TRBV3-2
ASSGPTDTQY,TRBJ2-3,TRBV11-1
ASSIQGVAGELF,TRBJ2-2,TRBV11-2
ASSHGQVPDADTQY,TRBJ2-3,TRBV5-5
ASSARGAGGSNQPQH,TRBJ1-5,TRBV18
ASDRGIATEAF,TRBJ1-1,TRBV25-1
ASSRDIYQPQH,TRBJ1-5,TRBV6-5
ASDQPPAGINQPQH,TRBJ1-5,TRBV19
ASSLGQGRTGELF,TRBJ2-2,TRBV27
ASSIAGGSYEQY,TRBJ2-7,TRBV19
ASSYLGQGHQPQH,TRBJ1-5,TRBV6-6
PSSRGGGGRRRNNEQF,TRBJ2-1,TRBV19
ASSFQSGGGGNTIY,TRBJ1-3,TRBV28
ASSSSRGRRSNYGYT,TRBJ1-2,TRBV11-2
ASSIGRATGANVLT,TRBJ2-6,TRBV19
ASSLVAGGNNEQF,TRBJ2-1,TRBV11-3
ASSLAAGRNSPLH,TRBJ1-6,TRBV5-1
ASRGDTYYEQY,TRBJ2-7,TRBV4-1
ASSFGQGAGVPQH,TRBJ1-5,TRBV7-2
ASSPLTGRGNYGYT,TRBJ1-2,TRBV3-1/TRBV3-2
ASSHLTSGQETQY,TRBJ2-5,TRBV3-1/TRBV3-2
ASSQDLRYGAPLH,TRBJ1-6,TRBV3-1/TRBV3-2
ASSAGQGDQPQH,TRBJ1-5,TRBV2
ASSLGQMDGSYT,TRBJ1-2,TRBV5-1
ASSPGTGVVKLF,TRBJ1-4,TRBV7-9
ASSPSGVGEETQY,TRBJ2-5,TRBV6-2/TRBV6-3
ASSTGGSMNTEAF,TRBJ1-1,TRBV18
ASSPPDRVVYGYT,TRBJ1-2,TRBV4-1
ASSQEPNYNEQF,TRBJ2-1,TRBV4-1
ASSLVGGEYTGELF,TRBJ2-2,TRBV11-3
ASSFTGGLSPGTEAF,TRBJ1-1,TRBV13
ASSQVPSGRGNNEQF,TRBJ2-1,TRBV4-2
ASRTGFSNQPQH,TRBJ1-5,TRBV19
ASSYSGLTGELF,TRBJ2-2,TRBV6-5
ASHKIGGDYGYT,TRBJ1-2,TRBV19
ASSSADRGDYGYT,TRBJ1-2,TRBV5-1
ASSLERGNQPQH,TRBJ1-5,TRBV27
SVERPGAYGYT,TRBJ1-2,TRBV29-1
ASSEENRGLETQY,TRBJ2-5,TRBV10-1
ASSLTSGSTDTQY,TRBJ2-3,TRBV7-2
AISGTSGIYNEQF,TRBJ2-1,TRBV10-3
ASSSDDTSNQPQH,TRBJ1-5,TRBV6-5
ASSELTADQETQY,TRBJ2-5,TRBV6-1
ASSDRGNTDTQY,TRBJ2-3,TRBV6-4
ASSWGGLAGATGELF,TRBJ2-2,TRBV5-4